Below are 8 T cell receptor beta chains sequenced from a single sample in a study of blood T cell repertoires in COVID-19. The data were produced by immunoSEQ multiplex PCR, yet TCRdb's version contains in-frame clones alone and is incomplete. Of over 150,000 clones listed, 60% to 80% are singletons. Material: PBMCs or T cells enriched from blood (not recorded which). Source of these receptors: a woman in her 50s who had recovered from COVID-19.

The chain recombines TRBV7-2 with TRBJ2-1; D is undetermined. The CDR3 runs 13 residues. Deletions cut 1 base from V and 8 bases from J, with 9 bases between. Looked up from germline, CDR1 is SGHTA and CDR2 is FQGNSA. In DNA, the CDR3 is TGTGCCAGCAGCTTAGGACGGGTAGATGAGCAGTTCTTC. Translated, it gives CASSLGRVDEQFF.

The chain carries TRBV3-1 (or the pseudogene TRBV3-2) and TRBJ1-4; D perhaps matches TRBD1 (5 bases). Trimming stripped 0 bases from V and 3 bases from J, with 8 bases between. This CDR3 region has 15 residues. Germline CDR1 is LGHDT and CDR2 is YNNKEL (reference sequence). The CDR3 nucleotides are TGTGCCAGCAGCCAAGAGCGACAGCCTAATGAAAAACTGTTTTTT. It encodes CASSQERQPNEKLFF.

The rearrangement links TRBV19 to TRBJ2-3; 10 nucleotides agree with TRBD2. The CDR3 spans 16 residues. Trimming took 1 base from V and 2 from J; bases not matched to a gene: 3. Germline V gene sequence: CDR1 LNHDA, CDR2 SQIVND (reference sequence). DNA for the CDR3: TGTGCCAGTAGTATAGCTAGCGGGAGCGTCACAGATACGCAGTATTTT. Translated, it gives CASSIASGSVTDTQYF.

The CDR3 is CASSPQTGAGHTGELFF. The DNA of the CDR3 is TGTGCCAGCAGTCCGCAGACAGGCGCCGGGCACACCGGGGAGCTGTTTTTT. J is TRBJ2-2 and V is TRBV28, with D tentatively TRBD1 (6 bases). V lost 5 bases and J lost 3, with 19 bases in between. The CDR3 totals 17 residues. Germline CDR1 reads MDHEN; CDR2 reads SYDVKM.

The chain joins TRBV7-9 to TRBJ1-1; perhaps TRBD1 as D (5 bases). The CDR3 runs to 16 residues. Trimming removed 3 bases at V and 1 base at J, with 15 bases between. Germline assignment: CDR1 SEHNR and CDR2 FQNEAQ (reference sequence). The CDR3, as DNA: TGTGCCAGCAGCTTTGGAACAGGTTCGGGGAACACTGAAGCTTTCTTT. Translated: CASSFGTGSGNTEAFF.

As to this clone: A much larger clone differs from this one at a single base, so this may be a read error. This chain links TRBV19 with TRBJ2-5; D gene unclear. This CDR3 comprises 12 residues. The V gene lost 3 bases and the J gene lost 4 bases, with 6 bases spanning the gap. The germline V gene has CDR1 LNHDA and CDR2 SQIVND (reference sequence). CDR3 sequence (DNA): TGTGCCAGTAGTATCCACGGAGAGACCCAGTACTTC. Its translation: CASSIHGETQYF.

V is TRBV14 and J is TRBJ1-1; D uncertain. This CDR3 spans 16 amino acids. CDR1 and CDR2 from the germline V gene are SGHDN and FVKESK. Trimming removed 1 base from V and 1 base from J, with 13 bases in between. The CDR3 bases are TGTGCCAGCAGCCAAGGCACCACAACGTGGAACACTGAAGCTTTCTTT. It codes for CASSQGTTTWNTEAFF.

This clone was picked up a small number of times. V gene TRBV6-6 combines with J gene TRBJ2-2, with 9 positions matching TRBD2. The CDR3 consists of 15 residues. The germline gives CDR1 MNHNY, CDR2 SVGAGI (reference sequence). Unmatched junction bases numbered 1, after V lost 2 bases and J lost 3 bases. Here the CDR3 DNA reads TGTGCCAGCAGTTACGCGGGGGGGGACACCGGGGAGCTGTTTTTT. Its protein is CASSYAGGDTGELFF.